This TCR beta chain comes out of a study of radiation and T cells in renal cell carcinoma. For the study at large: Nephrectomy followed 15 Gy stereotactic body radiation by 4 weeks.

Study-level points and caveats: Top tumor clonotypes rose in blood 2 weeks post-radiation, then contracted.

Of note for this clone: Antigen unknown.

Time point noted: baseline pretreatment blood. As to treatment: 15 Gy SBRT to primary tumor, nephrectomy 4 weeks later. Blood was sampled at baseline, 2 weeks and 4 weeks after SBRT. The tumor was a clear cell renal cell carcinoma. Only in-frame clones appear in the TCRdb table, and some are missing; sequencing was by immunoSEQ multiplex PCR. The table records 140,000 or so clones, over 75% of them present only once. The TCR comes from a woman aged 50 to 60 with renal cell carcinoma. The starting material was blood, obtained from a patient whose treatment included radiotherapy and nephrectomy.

The CDR3 spells CASSQTGGETQYF. DNA for the CDR3: TGTGCCAGCTCACAGACAGGCGGGGAGACCCAGTACTTC. The genes are TRBV18 and TRBJ2-5, with D possibly matching TRBD1 (6 bases). The ends were cut back, 4 bases at V and 5 bases at J, with 11 bases in the middle. CDR1 and CDR2 from the germline V gene are KGHSH and LQKENI. The CDR3 extends over 13 amino acids. Together with reference TRBV18 and TRBJ2-5, the CDR3 gives the full variable domain: NAGVMQNPRHLVRRRGQEARLRCSPMKGHSHVYWYRQLPEEGLKFMVYLQKENIIDESGMPKERFSAEFPKEGPSILRIQQVVRGDSAAYFCASSQTGGETQYFGPGTRLLVL.